The rows below give T cell receptor beta chains drawn from one sample of a study of vaccination and CD4 T cells after COVID-19. These receptors have no known antigen. MiXCR was run by TCRdb on the PCR reads, yielding one entry per CDR3 protein. The sample records under 20,000 distinct CDR3 sequences, roughly 55% being singletons. The specimen was CD4+ T cells from blood, cultured in vitro, collected after SARS-CoV-2 vaccination. All receptors come from a human donor who had recovered from COVID-19. Both conserved end residues are part of each CDR3. The D gene is left open where the match is weak. Size is stated for part of the rows, as once, few or many counts, or as a class when the clone is expanded.

CASSPWTDFNYGYTF TGTGCCAGTAGTCCCTGGACGGACTTTAACTATGGCTACACCTTC NA TRBJ1-2 TRBV19 NA
CASSEGGNEQFF TGTGCCAGCAGCGAAGGGGGCAATGAGCAGTTCTTC NA TRBJ2-1 TRBV12-3/TRBV12-4 NA
CASRAGGVGNTIYF TGTGCCAGCAGAGCCGGAGGGGTTGGAAACACCATATATTTT NA TRBJ1-3 TRBV2 NA
CAAGGGADSYEQYF TGTGCCGCCGGCGGGGGGGCCGATTCCTACGAGCAGTACTTC TRBD2 TRBJ2-7 TRBV5-4 once
CASSYLRDYGYTF TGTGCCAGCAGTTACTTGCGTGACTATGGCTACACCTTC NA TRBJ1-2 TRBV6-2/TRBV6-3 NA
CASSSSRGITDTQYF TGTGCCAGCAGCAGCTCGCGGGGAATCACAGATACGCAGTATTTT NA TRBJ2-3 TRBV21-1 NA
CASSQDFTFGGYTF TGCGCCAGCAGCCAAGATTTTACCTTCGGTGGCTACACCTTC NA TRBJ1-2 TRBV4-3 NA
CASSPGTQETQYF TGTGCCAGCAGCCCTGGGACTCAAGAGACCCAGTACTTC NA TRBJ2-5 TRBV7-2 few
CSARDPSTGGVQPQHF TGCAGTGCTAGAGATCCATCGACAGGGGGCGTACAGCCCCAGCATTTT TRBD1 TRBJ1-5 TRBV20-1 NA
CAWRAGLNEQYF TGTGCCTGGAGGGCTGGTCTCAACGAGCAGTACTTC NA TRBJ2-7 TRBV30 few
CASSHTGELFF TGTGCCAGCAGTCACACCGGGGAGCTGTTTTTT NA TRBJ2-2 TRBV6-2/TRBV6-3 NA
CASSPRTGGAVLNTEAFF TGTGCCAGCAGCCCCAGGACAGGGGGCGCGGTGTTGAACACTGAAGCTTTCTTT TRBD1 TRBJ1-1 TRBV7-8 few
CASSVLGGNEQFF TGTGCCAGCAGTGTCTTAGGGGGCAATGAGCAGTTCTTC NA TRBJ2-1 TRBV6-1 NA
CASSEQGYGYGYTF TGTGCCAGTAGTGAACAGGGGTATGGCTATGGCTACACCTTC TRBD1 TRBJ1-2 TRBV19 NA
CASISREKYNTEAFF TGTGCCAGCATCTCCCGGGAGAAATATAACACTGAAGCTTTCTTT NA TRBJ1-1 TRBV6-2/TRBV6-3 few
CASSLRGVETEAFF TGTGCCAGCAGTTTAAGGGGGGTTGAGACTGAAGCTTTCTTT NA TRBJ1-1 TRBV28 few
CASSYTQGGPYEQYF TGTGCCAGCAGTTACACTCAGGGAGGCCCCTACGAGCAGTACTTC NA TRBJ2-7 TRBV6-5 NA
CASSFRDSSYEQYF TGTGCCAGCAGCTTCAGGGACAGCTCCTACGAGCAGTACTTC TRBD1 TRBJ2-7 TRBV11-2 few
CASSLGQGLLKTYEQYF TGTGCCAGCAGCCTCGGGCAGGGACTCCTTAAGACCTACGAGCAGTACTTC NA TRBJ2-7 TRBV7-9 NA
CASRDRGRRTEAFF TGTGCCAGCAGGGACAGGGGGCGCCGCACTGAAGCTTTCTTT TRBD1 TRBJ1-1 TRBV5-4 NA
CASSSPQQREGYNEQFF TGTGCCAGCAGTTCGCCGCAGCAGCGGGAGGGCTACAATGAGCAGTTCTTC TRBD2 TRBJ2-1 TRBV28 NA
CASSERSTGELFF TGTGCCAGCAGTGAAAGGAGCACCGGGGAGCTGTTTTTT NA TRBJ2-2 TRBV6-1 NA
CSARGGTGGSEQYF TGCAGTGCTAGAGGCGGGACAGGGGGTAGCGAGCAGTACTTC TRBD1 TRBJ2-7 TRBV20-1 NA
CSARDTGQGVTGELFF TGCAGTGCTAGGGACACAGGACAGGGTGTAACCGGGGAGCTGTTTTTT TRBD1 TRBJ2-2 TRBV20-1 NA
CASRRDRAHEQFF TGCGCCAGCAGGAGAGACAGGGCCCATGAGCAGTTCTTC TRBD1 TRBJ2-1 TRBV10-2 NA
CASSFVRGGGGYTF TGTGCCAGCAGTTTCGTCCGGGGAGGCGGTGGCTACACCTTC NA TRBJ1-2 TRBV12-3/TRBV12-4 NA
CASSQGLAGSPDTQYF TGTGCCAGCAGCCAAGGGTTAGCGGGAAGCCCCGATACGCAGTATTTT TRBD2 TRBJ2-3 TRBV4-2 NA
CASRSGNEQFF TGTGCCAGCAGGTCGGGGAATGAGCAGTTCTTC NA TRBJ2-1 TRBV11-3 NA
CATSRDQDRWTYEQYF TGTGCCACCAGCAGAGATCAAGACAGATGGACCTACGAGCAGTACTTC NA TRBJ2-7 TRBV15 NA
CASSSEYEQYF TGTGCCAGCAGCTCAGAGTACGAGCAGTACTTC NA TRBJ2-7 TRBV7-9 NA
CSARQGFNSPLHF TGCAGTGCACGACAGGGGTTTAATTCACCCCTCCACTTT TRBD1 TRBJ1-6 TRBV20-1 medium-sized
CASGKSGVSSYGYTF TGTGCCAGCGGAAAATCGGGGGTTTCAAGCTATGGCTACACCTTC NA TRBJ1-2 TRBV2 NA
CSARDQLGTDTQYF TGCAGTGCTAGAGACCAACTAGGCACAGATACGCAGTATTTT NA TRBJ2-3 TRBV20-1 NA
CASSPPSGRDEQYF TGTGCCAGCTCACCACCGTCGGGACGGGACGAGCAGTACTTC NA TRBJ2-7 TRBV18 NA
CASSYVTGVTIHEQYF TGTGCCAGCAGTTACGTTACGGGAGTTACGATCCACGAGCAGTACTTC NA TRBJ2-7 TRBV6-2/TRBV6-3 NA
CASTTTGEETQYF TGCGCCAGCACAACTACAGGGGAAGAGACCCAGTACTTC TRBD1 TRBJ2-5 TRBV5-1 NA
CASSSSGGNSPLHF TGTGCCAGCAGCTCGAGTGGGGGGAATTCACCCCTCCACTTT NA TRBJ1-6 TRBV11-2 NA
CSVGEGAQGYTF TGCAGCGTTGGGGAGGGGGCGCAAGGCTACACCTTC TRBD1 TRBJ1-2 TRBV29-1 NA
CSARTNGSPLHF TGCAGTGCCCGAACAAATGGGTCACCCCTCCACTTT NA TRBJ1-6 TRBV20-1 few
CASSIVLAGGPRDTGELFF TGTGCCAGTAGTATAGTCCTAGCGGGAGGGCCAAGGGACACCGGGGAGCTGTTTTTT TRBD2 TRBJ2-2 TRBV19 NA
CASGRQGRTYEQYF TGTGCCAGCGGTCGACAGGGGCGAACCTACGAGCAGTACTTC TRBD1 TRBJ2-7 TRBV12-3/TRBV12-4 NA
CSARDLVGLETQYF TGCAGTGCTAGAGATCTCGTGGGTTTAGAGACCCAGTACTTC NA TRBJ2-5 TRBV20-1 few
CSARDGLTGGAGYTF TGCAGTGCTAGAGATGGACTTACAGGGGGCGCTGGCTACACCTTC TRBD1 TRBJ1-2 TRBV20-1 few